One sample yielded the 28 T cell receptor beta chains listed below, sequenced in a study of T-cell memory formation after mild COVID-19. MiXCR, applied by TCRdb to the 5' RACE reads, yields one record per CDR3 protein. This sample has tens of thousands of distinct CDR3 sequences, with roughly 6.1% found just once. Sequenced input: PBMCs or a T cell subset sorted from them (not recorded which). These receptors were obtained from an adult who had mild COVID-19 (a few samples of this study predate the infection). Cell type and time point are not known.

This clonotype was detected a few times. The rearrangement links TRBV7-2 to TRBJ2-1; D not certain. The germline V gene has CDR1 SGHTA and CDR2 FQGNSA. V lost 6 bases to trimming and J lost 4 bases, with 10 bases between them. The CDR3 is made up of 13 amino acids. CDR3 in DNA: TGTGCCAGCAGTGCTCAGAGATACAATGAGCAGTTCTTC. Encoded protein: CASSAQRYNEQFF.

This chain joins TRBV19 and TRBJ2-1; 10 nucleotides align to TRBD1. The germline CDR1 and CDR2 sequences are LNHDA and SQIVND (reference sequence). V lost 4 bases, J lost 8 bases, and 11 bases stayed unmatched. The CDR3 spans 16 residues. As DNA, the CDR3 is TGTGCCAGTAGTAAGCAGGGGACAGGGGCAGGGGATGAGCAGTTCTTC. This gives the protein CASSKQGTGAGDEQFF.

A remark on this clonotype: Being one base from a much bigger clone, this may be a read error. The chain carries TRBV7-2 and TRBJ2-1, with a weak D call TRBD2 (5 bases). The CDR3 is 14 amino acids. The germline V and J ends were trimmed by 1 base and 12 bases, with 16 bases remaining between them. Per the germline V gene, CDR1 is SGHTA and CDR2 is FQGNSA. The CDR3 reads CASSLGLAAHGQFF. The DNA of the CDR3 is TGTGCCAGCAGCTTAGGCCTAGCCGCCCATGGGCAGTTCTTC.

By frequency in the sample, this clonotype is medium-sized (0.01 to 0.1%). The chain has TRBV5-1 and TRBJ2-7, with TRBD2 as a possible D gene (5 bases). Germline CDR1 reads SGHRS; CDR2 reads YFSETQ. The V end lost 5 bases, the J end lost 0 bases, and 12 bases lay between the germline ends. The CDR3 runs 14 residues. CDR3 sequence reads: CASRAAVSSYEQYF. The CDR3 region has the DNA TGCGCCAGCAGAGCAGCGGTGAGCTCCTACGAGCAGTACTTC.

This clonotype has ten or more counts. V gene TRBV29-1 combines with J gene TRBJ2-3; 9 bases map to TRBD1. The V gene end was trimmed by 7 bases and the J gene end by 1 base; junction bases not matched to a gene: 3. The germline V gene encodes CDR1 SQVTM and CDR2 ANQGSEA. This CDR3 has 13 residues. This CDR3 reads CSGQGGRTDTQYF. CDR3 in DNA: TGCAGCGGACAGGGGGGCCGCACAGATACGCAGTATTTT.

CDR3 in DNA: TGTGCCAGCAGCCAAGGCTTACGACGGTTCAATCAGCCCCAGCATTTT. It codes for CASSQGLRRFNQPQHF. V and J are TRBV14 and TRBJ1-5, with D unresolved. V lost 1 base and J 3 bases, leaving 13 bases between the germline ends. The CDR3 has 16 residues. From germline, CDR1 is SGHDN and CDR2 FVKESK.

This clonotype has a handful of counts. This chain joins TRBV24-1 and TRBJ1-4; D gene ambiguous. The CDR3 is 15 residues long. Germline CDR1 KGHDR, CDR2 SFDVKD. V was cut by 2 bases and J by 6 bases, with 12 bases left in between. CDR3 in amino acids: CATSDSRAVDEKLFF. The CDR3, as DNA: TGTGCCACCAGTGATTCGAGGGCGGTGGATGAAAAACTGTTTTTT.

This clonotype has at least ten counts. V and J are TRBV30 and TRBJ2-1; 13 bases align to TRBD2. The CDR3 has 18 amino acids. With V trimmed by 6 bases and J by 0 bases, 11 bases remained unmatched. Germline CDR1 is GTSNPN and CDR2 is SVGIG (reference sequence). This CDR3 reads CACRKTSGGPRSYNEQFF. CDR3 coding DNA: TGTGCCTGCAGAAAGACTAGCGGGGGGCCTCGCTCCTACAATGAGCAGTTCTTC.

This clonotype was seen more than once but under ten times. V gene TRBV12-3 or TRBV12-4 combines with J gene TRBJ2-5; D gene unclear. The V gene lost 5 bases and the J gene lost 0 bases, with 10 bases spanning the gap. The CDR3 is made up of 14 amino acids. The chain's CDR3 is CASSISTNQETQYF. The CDR3 DNA reads as TGTGCCAGCAGTATCTCGACAAACCAAGAGACCCAGTACTTC.

This clonotype was observed a few times. V and J are TRBV20-1 and TRBJ2-1; 11 bases match TRBD2. The germline gives CDR1 DFQATT, CDR2 SNEGSKA (reference sequence). This CDR3 is 15 amino acids long. After removal of 6 bases from V and 9 bases from J, the junction contained 13 bases not matched to a gene. The CDR3 bases are TGCAGTGCCCCGTTAGCGGGAGGGCCGAGGGGTGAGCAGTTCTTC. Amino acids: CSAPLAGGPRGEQFF.

This clonotype has just a few counts. The chain uses TRBV12-3 or TRBV12-4 and TRBJ2-3, with 13 positions matching TRBD2. The CDR3 spans 16 residues. The V gene end was trimmed by 5 bases and the J gene end by 3 bases; junction bases not matched to a gene: 5. DNA for the CDR3: TGTGCCAGCAGTCGCCAGACTAGCGGGGGGACAGATACGCAGTATTTT. It codes for CASSRQTSGGTDTQYF.

This clonotype was detected only a few times. The junction differs from germline at one of its ends, possibly a read error. The V call is TRBV7-3, the J call TRBJ1-5, with D hard to call. CDR1 SGHTA and CDR2 FQGTGA come from the germline V gene. The CDR3 has 13 amino acids. This CDR3 reads CASSLTAVEPQHF. In nucleotides, the CDR3 is TGTGCCAGCAGCCTAACAGCAGTCGAGCCCCAGCATTTT.

This clonotype was seen ten or more times. This chain connects TRBV18 to TRBJ2-2; the D is unclear. V shed 2 bases and J shed 4 bases, with 8 bases lying between them. Looked up from germline, CDR1 is KGHSH and CDR2 is LQKENI. This CDR3 spans 14 amino acids. CDR3 DNA sequence: TGTGCCAGCTCACCAATCAAGGGCACCGGGGAGCTGTTTTTT. Protein sequence: CASSPIKGTGELFF.

A few counts support this clonotype. The genes are TRBV2 and TRBJ2-5, with 9 bases lining up with TRBD2. CDR1 SNHLY and CDR2 FYNNEI come from the germline V gene. The CDR3 runs 13 residues. V lost 8 bases to trimming and J lost 5 bases; unmatched junction nucleotides: 6. As DNA, the CDR3 is TGTGCCAGCGGGGGACTAGCAATGGAGACCCAGTACTTC. It codes for CASGGLAMETQYF.

The chain is built from TRBV10-3 and TRBJ1-2; 7 bases fit TRBD1. The ends lost 0 bases at V and 6 bases at J; junction bases unmatched: 7. Germline V gene lookup returns CDR1 ENHRY and CDR2 SYGVKD. The CDR3 runs 15 residues. The CDR3 sequence: CAISESQGRPHGYTF. Written as DNA, the CDR3 is TGTGCCATCAGTGAGTCACAGGGGAGGCCGCATGGCTACACCTTC.

By proportion, this clonotype is large. The chain recombines TRBV7-9 with TRBJ2-7; D perhaps matches TRBD1 (5 bases). Germline CDR1 and CDR2: SEHNR and FQNEAQ (reference sequence). Trimming removed 5 bases at V and 4 bases at J, with 6 bases between. The CDR3 totals 11 residues. The CDR3 DNA sequence: TGTGCCAGCAGCCCAGGGTACGAGCAGTACTTC. Amino acids: CASSPGYEQYF.

This clonotype was observed many times. This chain uses TRBV7-3 with TRBJ2-7; tentatively, D is TRBD1 (5 bases). V was cut by 0 bases and J by 5 bases, with 17 bases left in between. This CDR3 is 16 amino acids long. In germline, CDR1 is SGHTA, CDR2 FQGTGA. The CDR3 loop is CASSLTPFTGIDEQYF. CDR3 nucleotide sequence: TGTGCCAGCAGCTTAACCCCTTTCACAGGTATCGACGAGCAGTACTTC.

This clonotype was recorded many times. V is TRBV5-1 and J is TRBJ2-7, with a tentative D call TRBD1 (6 bases). The germline gives CDR1 SGHRS, CDR2 YFSETQ. V lost 4 bases and J lost 1, with 12 bases in between. The CDR3 has 14 residues. DNA of the CDR3: TGCGCCAGCAGCCCCCGGACAGAGTCCTACGAGCAGTACTTC. Its translation is CASSPRTESYEQYF.

There are many counts of this clonotype. V and J are TRBV6-2 or TRBV6-3 and TRBJ2-1; D gene uncertain. The CDR3 runs 13 residues. Germline CDR1 is MNHEY and CDR2 is SVGEGT. Trimming left V 8 bases short and J 6 bases short, with 14 bases between. The CDR3 bases are TGTGCCAGCGCCCTTGTTATCCCCAATGAGCAGTTCTTC. Amino acid sequence: CASALVIPNEQFF.

This clonotype occurred a few times. The chain is built from TRBV30 and TRBJ1-1; D is possibly TRBD1 (5 bases). The CDR3 has 14 residues. V was shortened by 0 bases and J by 0 bases, with 8 bases between the two germline ends. CDR1 is GTSNPN and CDR2 is SVGIG in the germline V gene (reference sequence). The CDR3 DNA follows: TGTGCCTGGAGTGTACGGGGGGTGAACACTGAAGCTTTCTTT. As protein: CAWSVRGVNTEAFF.

This clonotype was counted a few times. Here the CDR3 DNA reads TGCAGTGCTAGAGAAAACGGGCAGGGGGCTAACTATGGCTACACCTTC. It is translated as CSARENGQGANYGYTF. V usage is TRBV20-1 and J usage is TRBJ1-2; 7 bases are shared with TRBD1. The V and J ends lost 0 bases and 0 bases, in that order; junction bases with no gene match: 7. Germline V gene data show CDR1 as DFQATT and CDR2 as SNEGSKA (reference sequence). This CDR3 comprises 16 residues.

This clonotype was seen ten or more times. V and J are TRBV5-4 and TRBJ2-3; D uncertain. This CDR3 is built from 14 residues. CDR1 and CDR2 from the germline V gene are SGHNT and YYREEE (reference sequence). V lost 0 bases to trimming and J lost 2 bases, with 7 bases between them. The CDR3 bases are TGTGCCAGCAGCTTGGTGGTAGACACAGATACGCAGTATTTT. This encodes CASSLVVDTDTQYF.

Only a few counts were recorded for this clonotype. This rearrangement joins TRBV9 to TRBJ2-2; D unresolved. In germline, CDR1 is SGDLS, CDR2 YYNGEE. V lost 0 bases and J 2 bases, leaving 8 bases between the germline ends. This CDR3 has 15 amino acids. The CDR3, as DNA: TGTGCCAGCAGCGTAGGTCCCGATAACACCGGGGAGCTGTTTTTT. Encoded protein: CASSVGPDNTGELFF.

This clonotype was found a few times. The CDR3 loop reads CASSFNPGQGLRGEAFF. CDR3 coding DNA: TGCGCCAGCAGCTTTAATCCGGGACAGGGCCTCCGAGGTGAAGCTTTCTTT. The V gene is TRBV5-1, the J gene TRBJ1-1, with 9 bases fitting TRBD1. The V segment lost 2 bases and the J segment 7 bases; nucleotides outside the gene matches: 15. Germline V CDR1 and CDR2: SGHRS, YFSETQ. The CDR3 is 17 residues long.

This clonotype has at least ten counts. DNA for the CDR3: TGTGCCAGCAGCCCAAGGGCGCCGGGACAGGTACCTTTCGTCGGGTTGGAGACCCAGTACTTC. Translated: CASSPRAPGQVPFVGLETQYF. The chain carries TRBV9 and TRBJ2-5, with 8 nucleotides matching TRBD1. This CDR3 has 21 amino acids. The ends lost 4 bases at V and 5 bases at J; junction bases unmatched: 28. From germline, CDR1 is SGDLS and CDR2 YYNGEE.

The chain recombines TRBV3-1 with TRBJ1-6; D uncertain. Deletions cut 1 base from V and 0 bases from J, with 7 bases between. This CDR3 region has 16 residues. Germline values: CDR1 LGHDT, CDR2 YNNKEL (reference sequence). CDR3: CASSQVGNSYNSPLHF. The CDR3 nucleotides are TGTGCCAGCAGCCAAGTGGGGAACTCCTATAATTCACCCCTCCACTTT. Using reference TRBV3-1 and TRBJ1-6 for the parts outside the CDR3, the full variable domain is DTAVSQTPKYLVTQMGNDKSIKCEQNLGHDTMYWYKQDSKKFLKIMFSYNNKELIINETVPNRFSPKSPDKAHLNLHINSLELGDSAVYFCASSQVGNSYNSPLHFGNGTRLTVT.

In DNA form, the CDR3 reads TGTGCCAGCAGCCCTAGCGGGAGAAATTCCTACAATGAGCAGTTCTTC. Translation: CASSPSGRNSYNEQFF. The rearrangement joins TRBV12-3 or TRBV12-4 to TRBJ2-1; 10 positions agree with TRBD2. The CDR3 has 16 residues. Losses at the gene ends were 6 bases for V and 1 base for J; bases not matched to a gene: 6.

The V and J genes are TRBV6-5 and TRBJ2-7; 9 bases fit TRBD2. The CDR3 has 14 residues. V was pared by 0 bases and J by 8 bases, with 5 bases of the junction left unmatched. CDR1 and CDR2 from the germline V gene are MNHEY and SVGAGI. DNA for the CDR3: TGTGCCAGCAGTTACTCGGCGGGGGGGTGGAAGCAGTACTTC. This gives the protein CASSYSAGGWKQYF.